The 30 T cell receptor beta chains presented below share a single source sample, sequenced in a study of CD8 T cells in ankylosing spondylitis (TCRdb year 2017). The library was produced with 5' RACE. The instrument given in TCRdb is Illumina HiSeq 2500. In-frame beta chains were kept once TCRdb had trimmed the public reads at Q25 with fastp and called clones with MiXCR. CDR3 protein sequences are deduplicated, and each keeps its most common genes and DNA. The sample table contains hundreds of thousands of distinct CDR3 sequences; only one count was recorded for roughly 20% of them. Around 7.8% of the sample comes from the top ten. Sequenced input: blood, either unsorted or a sorted T cell fraction (not recorded which). The receptors originated from a male donor with ankylosing spondylitis or in good health (not recorded which).

This clonotype has just a few counts. The rearrangement joins TRBV19 to TRBJ1-4; 7 positions match TRBD1. This CDR3 contains 14 residues. Unmatched junction bases numbered 12, after V lost 3 bases and J lost 14 bases. The V gene's germline CDR1 is LNHDA and CDR2 SQIVND (reference sequence). CDR3 residues: CASSIGDSLGKLFF. The CDR3 region has the DNA TGTGCCAGTAGTATTGGGGACAGCTTGGGAAAGCTGTTTTTT. Full variable domain (outside the CDR3, taken from reference TRBV19 and TRBJ1-4): DGGITQSPKYLFRKEGQNVTLSCEQNLNHDAMYWYRQDPGQGLRLIYYSQIVNDFQKGDIAEGYSVSREKKESFPLTVTSAQKNPTAFYLCASSIGDSLGKLFFGSGTQLSVL.

CDR3: CASSIGQNQPQHF. CDR3 nucleotide sequence: TGTGCCAGCAGCATCGGACAGAATCAGCCCCAGCATTTT. The chain recombines TRBV7-9 with TRBJ1-5, with D tentatively TRBD1 (6 bases). Germline CDR1 reads SEHNR; CDR2 reads FQNEAQ (reference sequence). Trimming stripped 5 bases from V and 4 bases from J, with 9 bases between. The CDR3 sequence is 13 residues long.

This clonotype came up a few times. This chain joins TRBV7-2 and TRBJ2-5; the D gene is possibly TRBD2 (6 bases). Trimming removed 2 bases at V and 2 bases at J, with 9 bases between. This CDR3 is 14 amino acids long. CDR1 and CDR2 (germline): SGHTA, FQGNSA. The DNA for the CDR3 is TGTGCCAGCAGCTTACGGAGGGGACAAGAGACCCAGTACTTC. Translated, it gives CASSLRRGQETQYF.

The V gene is TRBV20-1, the J gene TRBJ2-1, with 7 bases lining up with TRBD2. Germline CDR1 reads DFQATT; CDR2 reads SNEGSKA (reference sequence). This CDR3 is 15 amino acids long. The J segment lost 3 bases and the V segment lost 1 base, leaving 6 bases of the junction unmatched. CDR3 protein: CSARGASGHYNEQFF. CDR3 nucleotide sequence: TGCAGTGCTAGAGGGGCTAGCGGCCACTACAATGAGCAGTTCTTC.

This clonotype has more than one count but fewer than ten. V gene TRBV28 combines with J gene TRBJ2-7; no clear D. The CDR3 has 13 amino acids. Trimming removed 6 bases at V and 1 base at J, with 10 bases between. Germline V CDR1 and CDR2: MDHEN, SYDVKM. DNA of the CDR3: TGTGCCAGCAGCGCAGGATCTTCCTACGAGCAGTACGTC. Its protein is CASSAGSSYEQYV.

The J gene is TRBJ2-5, the V gene TRBV2, with D perhaps matching TRBD2 (5 bases). CDR3 length: 14 amino acids. V was clipped by 2 bases and J by 1 base, with 8 bases between them. Germline CDR1 SNHLY, CDR2 FYNNEI. The CDR3 DNA sequence: TGTGCCAGCAGTGAACAGAGGGTCCAAGAGACCCAGTACTTC. Translating it yields CASSEQRVQETQYF.

Only a few counts were recorded for this clonotype. CDR3 sequence reads: CASSPVARRLQPQHF. The DNA for the CDR3 is TGTGCCAGCAGTCCCGTGGCCCGCCGACTTCAGCCCCAGCATTTT. The chain uses TRBV12-3 or TRBV12-4 and TRBJ1-5; the D is unclear. Trimming cost V 5 bases and J 6 bases, with 17 bases left between them. The CDR3 runs 15 residues.

This clonotype was detected a few times. The chain is built from TRBV29-1 and TRBJ1-2, with 7 nucleotides matching TRBD1. CDR1 is SQVTM and CDR2 is ANQGSEA in the germline V gene. With 8 bases clipped from V and 0 bases from J, the junction kept 3 bases outside the gene matches. The length of the CDR3 is 12 residues. The CDR3 nucleotides read TGCAGCTCCGACAGGGCTAACTATGGCTACACCTTC. It specifies CSSDRANYGYTF.

This clonotype was detected a few times. This chain joins TRBV7-6 and TRBJ2-7; 8 bases align to TRBD1. Germline CDR1 SGHVS, CDR2 FNYEAQ. Trimming removed 2 bases from V and 5 bases from J; junction bases left unmatched: 5. The CDR3 sequence is 14 residues long. The CDR3 sequence is CASSLRTGFDEQYV. The CDR3 DNA is TGTGCCAGCAGCTTAAGGACAGGGTTTGACGAGCAGTACGTC.

CDR3 region: CASSSGTKQYV. CDR3 bases: TGTGCCAGCAGTTCCGGGACAAAGCAGTACGTC. V is TRBV28 and J is TRBJ2-7, with D possibly TRBD1 on 6 matching bases. The length of the CDR3 is 11 residues. Trimming shortened V by 4 bases and J by 8 bases, and 9 bases separated the two germline ends. In germline, CDR1 is MDHEN, CDR2 SYDVKM.

This sequence joins TRBV28 and TRBJ2-3; tentatively, D is TRBD2 (5 bases). CDR3 length equals 16 residues. The V and J ends lost 0 bases and 0 bases respectively, with 10 bases between them. CDR1 is MDHEN and CDR2 is SYDVKM in the germline V gene. The CDR3 nucleotides read TGTGCCAGCAGTTTATGGAGGGCGGGTAGCACAGATACGCAGTATTTT. Translated: CASSLWRAGSTDTQYF.

This clonotype was counted a few times. This sequence joins TRBV29-1 and TRBJ1-4; 10 bases are shared with TRBD1. This CDR3 spans 13 amino acids. V lost 7 bases, J lost 8 bases, and 7 bases stayed unmatched. Germline V lookup: CDR1 SQVTM, CDR2 ANQGSEA. In DNA form, the CDR3 reads TGCAGCGCCACGGGACAGGGGCGAGAAAAACTGTTTTTT. Translating gives CSATGQGREKLFF.

This clonotype was picked up a small number of times. The rearrangement joins TRBV13 to TRBJ2-3; 12 bases fit TRBD2. Trimming removed 5 bases from V and 10 bases from J; junction bases left unmatched: 7. The germline gives CDR1 PRHDT, CDR2 FYEKMQ (reference sequence). The CDR3 sequence is 14 residues long. CDR3 DNA sequence: TGTGCCAGCAGCGAGACTAGCGGGGGAGTTCCGCAGTATTTT. Its translation is CASSETSGGVPQYF.

This clonotype was found many times. The gene calls are TRBV5-1 and TRBJ2-1; D might be TRBD2 (5 bases). CDR3 length: 14 amino acids. V shed 1 base and J shed 5 bases, with 10 bases lying between them. Germline V gene sequence: CDR1 SGHRS, CDR2 YFSETQ. The CDR3 spells CASSLSSGNNEQFF. As DNA, the CDR3 is TGCGCCAGCAGCTTGTCCAGCGGAAACAATGAGCAGTTCTTC.

This clonotype was seen a handful of times. The chain is built from TRBV3-1 and TRBJ1-1; TRBD1 is a possible D gene (5 bases). V gave up 4 bases and J gave up 1 base, with 10 bases separating them. The germline V gene has CDR1 LGHDT and CDR2 YNNKEL (reference sequence). The CDR3 consists of 14 residues. The CDR3 loop reads CASSPTRENTEAFF. CDR3 nucleotide sequence: TGTGCCAGCAGCCCAACCAGGGAGAACACTGAAGCTTTCTTT.

This chain links TRBV20-1 with TRBJ2-1; D gene uncertain. CDR3 length: 14 amino acids. V was cut by 1 base and J by 7 bases, with 14 bases left in between. Germline values: CDR1 DFQATT, CDR2 SNEGSKA (reference sequence). CDR3 DNA: TGCAGTGCTAGAGTCGAGGATACCACGAATGAGCAGTTCTTC. Translation gives CSARVEDTTNEQFF.

V usage is TRBV5-5 and J usage is TRBJ2-7; 9 bases are shared with TRBD1. The CDR3 has 17 residues. The germline gives CDR1 SGHKS, CDR2 YYEKEE (reference sequence). The V and J ends lost 0 bases and 0 bases, in that order; junction bases with no gene match: 7. CDR3 protein: CASSLGPGTGSSYEQYV. In DNA, the CDR3 is TGTGCCAGCAGCTTGGGACCCGGGACAGGGAGCTCCTACGAGCAGTACGTC.

This clonotype came up a few times. The chain links TRBV20-1 to TRBJ2-5; the D gene is possibly TRBD2 (6 bases). Germline CDR1 DFQATT, CDR2 SNEGSKA (reference sequence). The CDR3 spans 12 residues. With 7 bases removed from V and 4 bases from J, the gap between germline ends came to 13 bases. CDR3 sequence: CSVPVGGETQYF. For the CDR3, the DNA is TGCAGTGTCCCCGTGGGGGGAGAGACCCAGTACTTC.

The rearrangement joins TRBV5-1 to TRBJ1-1; D might be TRBD1 (5 bases). V dropped 4 bases and J dropped 1 base, with 11 bases sitting between them. The CDR3 runs to 14 residues. Germline-derived CDR1 and CDR2 are SGHRS and YFSETQ. In DNA form, the CDR3 reads TGCGCCAGCAGCCCAGGGATCTCGAACACTGAAGCTTTCTTT. This codes for CASSPGISNTEAFF.

V is TRBV6-4 and J is TRBJ1-1, with D hard to call. Germline-derived CDR1 and CDR2 are MRHNA and SNTAGT. This CDR3 has 13 residues. The germline V and J ends were trimmed by 0 bases and 5 bases, with 7 bases remaining between them. CDR3: CASSDSSQTEAFF. In DNA, the CDR3 is TGTGCCAGCAGTGACTCGTCACAGACTGAAGCTTTCTTT.

The chain carries TRBV7-6 and TRBJ2-7, with D possibly matching TRBD1 (6 bases). V was cut by 5 bases and J by 3 bases, with 14 bases left in between. Germline values: CDR1 SGHVS, CDR2 FNYEAQ. The CDR3 extends over 14 amino acids. The CDR3 loop is CASSPRDNYYEQYV. The CDR3 nucleotides read TGTGCCAGCAGCCCTCGGGACAACTACTACGAGCAGTACGTC.

The chain has TRBV6-1 and TRBJ2-2; 13 bases agree with TRBD2. CDR1 and CDR2 from the germline V gene are MNHNS and SASEGT. The CDR3 has 17 amino acids. J was trimmed by 5 bases and V by 6 bases; bases with no gene match: 9. CDR3 amino acids: CASRQTSGRASTGELFF. The CDR3 DNA sequence: TGTGCCAGCAGGCAAACTAGCGGGAGGGCGAGTACCGGGGAGCTGTTTTTT.

There are a few counts of this clonotype. The rearrangement joins TRBV28 to TRBJ2-7; 9 bases fit TRBD1. V lost 8 bases, J lost 1 base, and 6 bases stayed unmatched. CDR1 and CDR2 from the germline V gene are MDHEN and SYDVKM. This CDR3 is built from 14 residues. CDR3 sequence (DNA): TGTGCCAGCTTACCGGGACAGGGATCCTACGAGCAGTACGTC. It is translated as CASLPGQGSYEQYV.

This chain joins TRBV10-3 and TRBJ2-7; the D is unclear. The V gene lost 0 bases and the J gene lost 2 bases, with 8 bases spanning the gap. Germline V gives CDR1 ENHRY, CDR2 SYGVKD. This CDR3 comprises 14 residues. The CDR3 nucleotides are TGTGCCATCAGTGAGTCACCCGACCCCTACGAGCAGTACGTC. Translated: CAISESPDPYEQYV.

This clonotype was observed a few times. The chain has TRBV12-3 or TRBV12-4 and TRBJ2-2, with TRBD1 matching over 9 bases. This CDR3 is 15 amino acids long. The junction had 8 bases not matched to a gene; V was cut back by 5 bases and J by 7 bases. CDR3 DNA sequence: TGTGCCAGCAGTCGACGGGACAGGGTTGGCGGGGAGCTGTTTTTT. This encodes CASSRRDRVGGELFF.

This rearrangement joins TRBV6-1 to TRBJ1-5; D is unclear. V was pared by 8 bases and J by 0 bases, with 8 bases between. The CDR3 extends over 13 amino acids. Germline CDR1 MNHNS, CDR2 SASEGT. CDR3 loop: CASLINSNQPQHF. CDR3 sequence (DNA): TGTGCCAGCCTCATCAATAGCAATCAGCCCCAGCATTTT.

There are a few counts of this clonotype. This rearrangement joins TRBV5-8 to TRBJ1-5; TRBD1 is a possible D gene (5 bases). V lost 4 bases to trimming and J lost 7 bases, with 18 bases between them. Germline CDR1 SGHTS, CDR2 YDEGEE. The CDR3 loop spans 15 amino acids. The DNA for the CDR3 is TGTGCCAGCAGCCCGGGACCACAAGGGGAACAGCCCCAGCATTTT. This sequence encodes CASSPGPQGEQPQHF.

This clonotype was seen only a few times. V and J are TRBV5-1 and TRBJ2-2; 10 bases are a match to TRBD1. Trimming took 4 bases from V and 3 from J; bases not matched to a gene: 3. CDR1 and CDR2 from the germline V gene are SGHRS and YFSETQ. The CDR3 length is 15 residues. CDR3 DNA: TGCGCCAGCAGCCACGGGACAGGGGACACCGGGGAGCTGTTTTTT. This gives the protein CASSHGTGDTGELFF.

Ten or more counts support this clonotype. This chain links TRBV6-2 or TRBV6-3 with TRBJ2-1; the D gene is possibly TRBD1 (6 bases). CDR1 is MNHEY and CDR2 is SVGEGT in the germline V gene. Trimming removed 0 bases from V and 3 bases from J, with 18 bases in between. This CDR3 has 18 residues. The CDR3 reads CASSYSPFGDNNYNEQFF. In nucleotides, the CDR3 is TGTGCCAGCAGTTACTCGCCTTTCGGGGACAATAACTACAATGAGCAGTTCTTC.

This chain uses TRBV7-9 with TRBJ2-1; 13 bases are shared with TRBD2. Trimming cost V 4 bases and J 2 bases; bases outside gene matches: 5. The CDR3 spans 17 residues. Germline values: CDR1 SEHNR, CDR2 FQNEAQ (reference sequence). Here the CDR3 reads CASSSRLAGGAYNEQFF. For the CDR3, the DNA is TGTGCCAGCAGCTCCCGACTAGCGGGGGGCGCCTACAATGAGCAGTTCTTC.